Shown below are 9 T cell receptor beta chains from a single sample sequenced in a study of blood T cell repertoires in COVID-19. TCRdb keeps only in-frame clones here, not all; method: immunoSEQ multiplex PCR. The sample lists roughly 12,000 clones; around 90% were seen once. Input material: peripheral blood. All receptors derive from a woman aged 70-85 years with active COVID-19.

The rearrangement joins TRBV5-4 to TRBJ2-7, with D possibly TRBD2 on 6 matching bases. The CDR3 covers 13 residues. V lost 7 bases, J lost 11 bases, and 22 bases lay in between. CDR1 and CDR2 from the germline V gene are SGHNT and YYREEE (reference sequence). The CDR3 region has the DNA TGTGCCAGCGGGACTGCCGGCTCCCCCAATGAGTACTTC. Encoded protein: CASGTAGSPNEYF.

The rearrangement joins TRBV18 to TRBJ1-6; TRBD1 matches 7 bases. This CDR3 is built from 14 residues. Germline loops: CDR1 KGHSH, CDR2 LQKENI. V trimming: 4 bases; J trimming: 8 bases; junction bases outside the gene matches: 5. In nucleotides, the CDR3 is TGTGCCAGCTCACAGACAGGGATGGATTCACCCCTCCACTTT. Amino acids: CASSQTGMDSPLHF. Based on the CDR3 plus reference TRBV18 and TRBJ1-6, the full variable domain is NAGVMQNPRHLVRRRGQEARLRCSPMKGHSHVYWYRQLPEEGLKFMVYLQKENIIDESGMPKERFSAEFPKEGPSILRIQQVVRGDSAAYFCASSQTGMDSPLHFGNGTRLTVT.

DNA of the CDR3: TGCGCCAGCAGCCCAGTAACGGGACTCCTCTCCGGGGAGCTGTTTTTT. As protein: CASSPVTGLLSGELFF. The V and J genes are TRBV4-1 and TRBJ2-2, with D possibly TRBD2 on 6 matching bases. The V end was cut by 4 bases, the J end by 6 bases, with 18 bases between. Germline lookup yields CDR1 MGHRA and CDR2 YSYEKL. There are 16 residues in the CDR3.

The chain's CDR3 is CASSLGGQGFQETQYF. The CDR3 bases are TGCGCCAGCAGCTTGGGAGGACAGGGATTCCAAGAGACCCAGTACTTC. The V gene is TRBV5-1, the J gene TRBJ2-5, with TRBD1 matching 8 bases. The CDR3 is 16 residues long. Trimming cost V 0 bases and J 1 base; bases outside gene matches: 5. Looked up from germline, CDR1 is SGHRS and CDR2 is YFSETQ.

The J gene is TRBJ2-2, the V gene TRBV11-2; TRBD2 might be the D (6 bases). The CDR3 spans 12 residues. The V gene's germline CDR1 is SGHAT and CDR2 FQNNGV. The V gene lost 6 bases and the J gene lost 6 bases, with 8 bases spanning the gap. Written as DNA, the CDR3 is TGTGCCAGCAGGGGGGGAGCCGGGGAGCTGTTTTTT. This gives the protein CASRGGAGELFF.

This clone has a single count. CDR3 sequence reads: CASSLAGTGETQYF. CDR3 sequence (DNA): TGCGCCAGCAGCTTGGCCGGGACAGGAGAGACCCAGTACTTC. The gene calls are TRBV5-1 and TRBJ2-5, with 8 bases identical to TRBD1. CDR1 is SGHRS, CDR2 YFSETQ, per germline. The length of the CDR3 is 14 residues. The V gene end was trimmed by 0 bases and the J gene end by 4 bases; junction bases not matched to a gene: 2.

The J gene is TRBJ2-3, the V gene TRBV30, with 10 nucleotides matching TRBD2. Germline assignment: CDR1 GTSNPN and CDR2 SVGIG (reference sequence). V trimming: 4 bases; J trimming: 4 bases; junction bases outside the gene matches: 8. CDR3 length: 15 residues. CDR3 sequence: CAWKPSGRPADTQYF. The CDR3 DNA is TGTGCCTGGAAACCTAGCGGGAGACCAGCAGATACGCAGTATTTT. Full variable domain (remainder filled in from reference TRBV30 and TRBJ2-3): SQTIHQWPATLVQPVGSPLSLECTVEGTSNPNLYWYRQAAGRGLQLLFYSVGIGQISSEVPQNLSASRPQDRQFILSSKKLLLSDSGFYLCAWKPSGRPADTQYFGPGTRLTVL.

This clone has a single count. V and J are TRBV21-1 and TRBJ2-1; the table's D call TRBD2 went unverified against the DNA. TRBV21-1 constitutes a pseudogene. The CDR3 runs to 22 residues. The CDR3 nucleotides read TGTGCCAGCAGTCACGGTAGGGACCTTTCGGCCCTAGCGGGAGCTTGCTACAATGAGCAGTTCTTC. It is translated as CASSHGRDLSALAGACYNEQFF.

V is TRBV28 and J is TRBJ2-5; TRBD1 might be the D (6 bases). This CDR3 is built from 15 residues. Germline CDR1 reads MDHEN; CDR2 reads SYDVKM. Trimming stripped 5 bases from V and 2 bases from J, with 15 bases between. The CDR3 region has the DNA TGTGCCAGCAGTACCACCGGGACACCACAAGAGACCCAGTACTTC. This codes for CASSTTGTPQETQYF.